Each of the 6 T cell receptor beta chains below was sequenced from the same sample in a study of tissue T cells after allogeneic stem cell transplantation. The data were produced by immunoSEQ multiplex PCR, yet TCRdb's version contains in-frame clones alone and is incomplete. The sample lists thousands of clones, approximately 30% occurring once. Time point of the sample: mouse harvest day 14 after allogeneic transplant. Mouse grafts combined 10^7 T-cell-depleted bone marrow cells with 10^6 splenic CD5+ T cells. The source material was skin. These receptors came from a female BALB/c mouse given C57BL/6 T cells with graft-versus-host disease after an allogeneic hematopoietic cell transplant.

This clone was found a few times. The listed genes are named as in mouse. Read data end 1 residue before the CDR3 end; the end is taken from the germline J gene. This chain uses TRBV12-2 with TRBJ2-7; TRBD1 matches at 11 bases. Germline CDR1 SGHLS, CDR2 HYDKME. J was trimmed by 3 bases and V by 2 bases; bases with no gene match: 2. The CDR3 loop spans 14 amino acids. The CDR3 sequence: CASSPGTGGYEQYF. CDR3 DNA, as far as it was read: TGTGCCAGCTCTCCCGGGACAGGGGGCTATGAACAGTAC.

Turning to this clone: Gene and germline names: mouse. Sequencing ends 1 residue short of the CDR3 end; the germline J gene provides the rest. The chain employs TRBV13-3 and TRBJ2-2; 8 bases agree with TRBD2. CDR3 length: 17 residues. After removal of 0 bases from V and 0 bases from J, the junction contained 4 bases not matched to a gene. Germline values: CDR1 NNHDY, CDR2 SYVADS. The CDR3 region is CASSDARLGTNTGQLYF. CDR3 DNA (partial): TGTGCCAGCAGTGATGCCAGACTGGGGACAAACACCGGGCAGCTCTAC.

The count of this clone is one. Genes here carry mouse names. The read falls 1 residue short of the CDR3 end, and the missing part is taken from the germline J gene. V and J are TRBV12-1 and TRBJ2-7; D is uncertain. V lost 0 bases, J lost 4 bases, and 6 bases lay in between. The CDR3 is 12 amino acids. Germline-derived CDR1 and CDR2 are SGHSN and HYEKVE. The CDR3 sequence: CASSLAGYEQYF. The CDR3 bases that were read are TGTGCCAGCTCTCTCGCGGGGTATGAACAGTAC.

This clone was seen a few times. Each gene name is a mouse one. The read halts 1 residue ahead of the CDR3 end, with the missing end drawn from the germline J gene. This rearrangement joins TRBV23 to TRBJ2-4. CDR3 length: 14 residues. Germline V lookup: CDR1 KGHTA, CDR2 FQNQQP. CDR3 in amino acids: CSSSRDGSQNTLYF. The sequenced part of the CDR3 DNA is TGCTCCAGCAGTCGGGACGGTAGTCAAAACACCTTGTAC.

A note on this clone: Mouse gene names and germline throughout. This CDR3 reads CASSLLTGGTYEQYF. The sequenced CDR3 bases are TGTGCCAGCAGTCTGTTGACTGGGGGGACCTATGAACAGTAC. The V gene is TRBV26, the J gene TRBJ2-7; the match to TRBD2 covers 10 bases. The read terminates 1 residue before the CDR3 end, so the remaining end is supplied by the germline J gene. The length of the CDR3 is 15 residues. Germline loops: CDR1 KGHPV, CDR2 FQNQEV (reference sequence). J was trimmed by 2 bases and V by 1 base; bases with no gene match: 2.

For this clone: Mouse gene names and germline throughout. The read comes to an end 1 residue before the CDR3 does, leaving the germline J gene to fill in the end. The chain is built from TRBV3 and TRBJ1-3; D is uncertain. V was pared by 4 bases and J by 0 bases, with 1 base between. This CDR3 spans 12 amino acids. The germline V gene has CDR1 SNHLY and CDR2 FYNGKV (reference sequence). CDR3 sequence reads: CASSSSGNTLYF. Partial CDR3 DNA: TGTGCCAGCAGCTCTTCTGGAAATACGCTCTAT. Using reference TRBV3 and TRBJ1-3 for the parts outside the CDR3, the full variable domain is GPKVLQIPSHQIIDMGQMVTLNCDPVSNHLYFYWYKQILGQQMEFLVNFYNGKVMEKSKLFKDQFSVERPDGSYFTLKIQPTALEDSAVYFCASSSSGNTLYFGEGSRLIVV.